The clone carrying this T cell receptor (beta chain) was found a few times. Its antigen is undetermined. This sample was taken from a study of beta chain features in type 1 diabetes. Points from the study as a whole: A closer apparent resemblance between naive, central memory and Treg TCRB repertoires was seen in patients than in healthy donors.

This CDR3 region has 13 residues. The germline V gene has CDR1 SGDLS and CDR2 YYNGEE. Trimming cost V 4 bases and J 6 bases; bases outside gene matches: 5. Since all of the isolated RNA was reverse transcribed, expressed TCRB transcripts were what got sequenced. Produced via immunoSEQ multiplex PCR; TCRdb's table is partial and in-frame only. Of around 340,000 clones listed, roughly 8% are singletons. Via the markers CD45RO/CCR7/CD25/CD127/CD95/CD27, stem cell-like memory, regulatory, central memory and naive CD4+ cells were sorted. The clonotype was recovered from a woman aged 18-29 years in good health. This chain joins TRBV9 and TRBJ2-3; 7 bases fit TRBD2. Sequenced: central memory CD4+ T cells from blood. The CDR3 DNA reads as TGTGCCAGCAGCCACCCGACTAGCGATACGCAGTATTTT. It codes for CASSHPTSDTQYF. Looking up the rest from reference TRBV9 and TRBJ2-3 gives the full variable domain: DSGVTQTPKHLITATGQRVTLRCSPRSGDLSVYWYQQSLDQGLQFLIQYYNGEERAKGNILERFSAQQFPDLHSELNLSSLELGDSALYFCASSHPTSDTQYFGPGTRLTVL.